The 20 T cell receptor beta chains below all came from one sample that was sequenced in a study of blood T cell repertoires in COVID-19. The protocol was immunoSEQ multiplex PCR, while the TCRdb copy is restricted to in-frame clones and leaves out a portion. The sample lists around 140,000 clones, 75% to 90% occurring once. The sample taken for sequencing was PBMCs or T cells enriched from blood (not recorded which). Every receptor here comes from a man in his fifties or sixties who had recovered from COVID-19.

This CDR3 is CASSQDQGGYRDHNSPLHF. The CDR3 DNA follows: TGTGCCAGCAGCCAAGATCAAGGGGGATACAGGGACCATAATTCACCCCTCCACTTT. V and J are TRBV4-2 and TRBJ1-6; weak D call: TRBD1 (6 bases). Deletions cut 0 bases from V and 5 bases from J, with 20 bases between. This CDR3 is built from 19 residues. Germline V gene lookup returns CDR1 LGHNA and CDR2 YNFKEQ.

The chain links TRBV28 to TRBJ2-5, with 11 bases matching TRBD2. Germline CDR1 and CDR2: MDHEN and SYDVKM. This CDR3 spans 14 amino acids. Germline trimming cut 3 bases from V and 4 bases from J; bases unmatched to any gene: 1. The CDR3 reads CASSFLAGGETQYF. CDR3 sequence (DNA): TGTGCCAGCAGTTTTCTAGCGGGAGGAGAGACCCAGTACTTC.

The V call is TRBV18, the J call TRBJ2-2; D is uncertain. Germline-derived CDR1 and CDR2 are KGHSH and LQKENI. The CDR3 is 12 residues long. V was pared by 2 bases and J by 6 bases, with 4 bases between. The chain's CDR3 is CASSPSSGELFF. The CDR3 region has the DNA TGTGCCAGCTCACCAAGCTCCGGGGAGCTGTTTTTT.

This chain's CDR3 is CSVEDLEGSNTEAFF. Written as DNA, the CDR3 is TGCAGCGTTGAAGATCTTGAGGGTTCGAACACTGAAGCTTTCTTT. The chain combines TRBV29-1 with TRBJ1-1; D not certain. Trimming took 0 bases from V and 1 from J, leaving 12 bases between them. The CDR3 loop spans 15 amino acids. Germline CDR1 SQVTM, CDR2 ANQGSEA.

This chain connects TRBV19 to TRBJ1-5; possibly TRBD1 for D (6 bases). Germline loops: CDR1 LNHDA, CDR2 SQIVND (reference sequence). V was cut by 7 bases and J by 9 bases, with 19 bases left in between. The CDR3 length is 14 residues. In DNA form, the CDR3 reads TGTGCCAGTACTTTCCCGGACAGCGGACGGCCCCAGCATTTT. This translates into CASTFPDSGRPQHF.

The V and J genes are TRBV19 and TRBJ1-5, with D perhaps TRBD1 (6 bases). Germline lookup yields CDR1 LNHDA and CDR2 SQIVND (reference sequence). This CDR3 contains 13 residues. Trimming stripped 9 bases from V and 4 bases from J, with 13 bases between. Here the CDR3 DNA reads TGTGCCAGCTCAGACAGGCGGAATCAGCCCCAGCATTTT. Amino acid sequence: CASSDRRNQPQHF.

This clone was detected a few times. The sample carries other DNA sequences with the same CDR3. CDR3 nucleotide sequence: TGTGCCAGCAGGTACTCTGGAAACACCATATATTTT. It yields the protein CASRYSGNTIYF. This rearrangement joins TRBV7-2 to TRBJ1-3; D remains ambiguous. Trimming stripped 6 bases from V and 0 bases from J, with 3 bases between. The CDR3 covers 12 residues. CDR1 SGHTA and CDR2 FQGNSA come from the germline V gene.

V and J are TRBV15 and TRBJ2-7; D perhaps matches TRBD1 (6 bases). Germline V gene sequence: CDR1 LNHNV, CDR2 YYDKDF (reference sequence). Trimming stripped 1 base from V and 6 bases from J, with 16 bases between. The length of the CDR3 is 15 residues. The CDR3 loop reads CATSRGGRGETEQYF. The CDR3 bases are TGTGCCACCAGCAGAGGTGGCAGGGGCGAGACCGAGCAGTACTTC. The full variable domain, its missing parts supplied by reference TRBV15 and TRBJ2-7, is DAMVIQNPRYQVTQFGKPVTLSCSQTLNHNVMYWYQQKSSQAPKLLFHYYDKDFNNEADTPDNFQSRRPNTSFCFLDIRSPGLGDTAMYLCATSRGGRGETEQYFGPGTRLTVT.

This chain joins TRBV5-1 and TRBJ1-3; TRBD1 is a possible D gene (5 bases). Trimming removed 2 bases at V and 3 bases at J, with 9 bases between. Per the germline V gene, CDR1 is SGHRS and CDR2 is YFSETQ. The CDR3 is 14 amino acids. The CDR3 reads CASSFQGSGNTIYF. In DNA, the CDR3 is TGCGCCAGCAGCTTCCAGGGTAGTGGAAACACCATATATTTT.

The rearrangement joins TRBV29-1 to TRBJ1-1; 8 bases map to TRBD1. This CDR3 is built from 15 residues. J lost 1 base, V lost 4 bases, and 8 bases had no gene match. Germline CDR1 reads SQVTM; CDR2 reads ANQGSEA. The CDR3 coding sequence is TGCAGCGTTGTGCTTCAGGGGGCTCAGAACACTGAAGCTTTCTTT. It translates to CSVVLQGAQNTEAFF.

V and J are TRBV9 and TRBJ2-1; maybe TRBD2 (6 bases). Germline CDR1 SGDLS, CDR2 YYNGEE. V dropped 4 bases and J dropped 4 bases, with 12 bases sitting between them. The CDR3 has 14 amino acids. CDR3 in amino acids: CASSPRLVYNEQFF. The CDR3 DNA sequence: TGTGCCAGCAGCCCCCGACTAGTGTACAATGAGCAGTTCTTC.

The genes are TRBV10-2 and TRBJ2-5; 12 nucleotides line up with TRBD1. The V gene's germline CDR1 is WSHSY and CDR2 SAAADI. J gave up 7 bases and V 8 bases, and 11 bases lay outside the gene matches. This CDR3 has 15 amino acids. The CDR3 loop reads CASGGTGGTSGTQYF. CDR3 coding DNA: TGCGCCAGCGGGGGGACAGGGGGCACCAGCGGGACCCAGTACTTC.

The CDR3 sequence: CATSRDLRRAAGEQFF. CDR3 DNA: TGTGCCACCAGCAGAGATCTGCGGAGGGCCGCTGGTGAGCAGTTCTTC. This rearrangement joins TRBV15 to TRBJ2-1, with D possibly matching TRBD2 (6 bases). From germline, CDR1 is LNHNV and CDR2 YYDKDF (reference sequence). The CDR3 spans 16 residues. V shed 0 bases and J shed 9 bases, with 18 bases lying between them.

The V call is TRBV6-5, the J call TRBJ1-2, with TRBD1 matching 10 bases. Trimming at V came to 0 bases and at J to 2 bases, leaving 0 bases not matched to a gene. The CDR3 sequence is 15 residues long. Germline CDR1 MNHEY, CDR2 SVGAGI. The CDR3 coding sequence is TGTGCCAGCAGTTACTCGACAGGGGGCAACTATGGCTACACCTTC. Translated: CASSYSTGGNYGYTF.

CDR3 nucleotide sequence: TGCAGCGTTGGCCTGGACAGGGGAGACGAGCAGTACTTC. Translated, it gives CSVGLDRGDEQYF. The rearrangement uses TRBV29-1 and TRBJ2-7; 9 bases map to TRBD1. The V gene end was trimmed by 4 bases and the J gene end by 5 bases; junction bases not matched to a gene: 6. CDR3 length: 13 residues. The germline CDR1 and CDR2 sequences are SQVTM and ANQGSEA.

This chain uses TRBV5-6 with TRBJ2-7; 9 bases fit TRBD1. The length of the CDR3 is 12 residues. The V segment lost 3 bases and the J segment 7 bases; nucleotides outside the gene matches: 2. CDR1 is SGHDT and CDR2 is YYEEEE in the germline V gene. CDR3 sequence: CASSSDRGEQYF. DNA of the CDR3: TGTGCCAGCAGCTCGGACAGGGGAGAGCAGTACTTC. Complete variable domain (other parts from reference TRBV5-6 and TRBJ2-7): DAGVTQSPTHLIKTRGQQVTLRCSPKSGHDTVSWYQQALGQGPQFIFQYYEEEERQRGNFPDRFSGHQFPNYSSELNVNALLLGDSALYLCASSSDRGEQYFGPGTRLTVT.

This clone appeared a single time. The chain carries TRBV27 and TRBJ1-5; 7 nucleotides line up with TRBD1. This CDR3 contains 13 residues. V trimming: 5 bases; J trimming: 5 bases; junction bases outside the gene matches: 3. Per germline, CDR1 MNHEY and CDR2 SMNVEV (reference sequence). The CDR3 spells CASSRGRHQPQHF. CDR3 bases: TGTGCCAGCAGTAGGGGGCGGCATCAGCCCCAGCATTTT.

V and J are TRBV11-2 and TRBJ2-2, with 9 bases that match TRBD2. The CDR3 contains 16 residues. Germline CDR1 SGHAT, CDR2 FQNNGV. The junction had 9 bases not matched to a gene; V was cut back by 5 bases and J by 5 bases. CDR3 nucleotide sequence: TGTGCCAGCAGCGTCCGTAGCGGGAGTATAACCGGGGAGCTGTTTTTT. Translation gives CASSVRSGSITGELFF.

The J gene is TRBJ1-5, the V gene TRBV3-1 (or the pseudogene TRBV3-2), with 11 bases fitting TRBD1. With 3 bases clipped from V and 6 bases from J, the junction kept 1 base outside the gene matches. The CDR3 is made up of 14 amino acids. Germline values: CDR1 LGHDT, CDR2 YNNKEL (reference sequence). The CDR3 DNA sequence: TGTGCCAGCAGCCAGGGGACAGGGGGTCAGCCCCAGCATTTT. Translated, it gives CASSQGTGGQPQHF.

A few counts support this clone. In nucleotides, the CDR3 is TGTGCCAGCAGTTTATACTTCGATCAGCCCCAGCATTTT. Translating it yields CASSLYFDQPQHF. V is TRBV28 and J is TRBJ1-5; no firm D call. Germline-derived CDR1 and CDR2 are MDHEN and SYDVKM. V was trimmed by 1 base and J by 5 bases, leaving 6 bases between them. The CDR3 contains 13 residues.